The source of this T cell receptor (beta chain) is a study of cytomegalovirus exposure and HLA in healthy donors (dated by TCRdb to about 2017). In terms of the full investigation: According to an earlier analysis of a few hundred of the donors, roughly 180 million T cells yielded roughly 110 million unique TCR beta sequences and around 300 Gb of sequence data. Typing coverage differed by locus: A, B, C, DRB1 and DQB1 were typed in about 620-630 donors, DQA1 in 522, DPA1 in 606, and DPB1 in just under 490. HLA typing covered class I and class II loci at four-digit resolution. To predict cytomegalovirus infection status, the study brought together high-throughput TCR immunosequencing, statistical association of individual TCRs with disease status, and machine learning. A handful of DR-DQ haplotypes were handled as single units for association and clustering because linkage in the cohort was strong. The aim of the study was to test whether cataloging public T cell receptors could identify signatures of past pathogen exposure. Rather than drawing on any new phenotypic data, the later analysis identified candidate immune exposures from TCR beta sequences and the way those sequences occurred across donors. Donor age, sex, ethnicity and CMV serostatus were compiled together with the repertoire data. In a later genetic analysis, genome-wide SNP genotypes for about three fifths of the 666 donors were used, and that subset was treated as a discovery cohort. In a later analysis, previously published TCR beta repertoires from 670 or so donors were re-analyzed and high-resolution HLA genotyping was added so that TCR occurrence patterns could be studied. Approximately 310 gigabases of sequencing data and tens of millions of unique TCR sequences were included in an early release covering under 650 HLA-typed donors. A separate validation cohort of approximately 130 different subjects was used in addition to the approximately 640-subject first cohort. The study used immunosequencing to profile the T cell repertoires of under 700 subjects and linked those repertoires to cytomegalovirus serostatus. An earlier analysis of 587 of the donors applied high-throughput TCR beta sequencing to assess whether each TCR beta V gene segment acted as functional or pseudogenic. The genetic ancestry cluster associated with self-reported Caucasian donors included over 80% of the 300 to 450 genotyped donors. Every discovery cohort repertoire had been produced on one sequencing platform. Among roughly 400 genotyped donors of the cohort, an average of roughly 230,000 unique TCR beta nucleotide sequences was sequenced per donor, of which 15% to 20% were non-productive.

Germline trimming: 10 bases from V, 0 bases from J; junction bases outside gene matches: 5. From the cysteine through the phenylalanine, the CDR3 covers 14 amino acids. Here the CDR3 DNA is all that survives: 42 bases in frame from base 1. CDR1 and CDR2, per the germline V gene, are MNHNS and SASEGT. Summary of the overall study and its limitations: In an earlier analysis of some 500 of the donors, most TCR beta V segments were observed in productive rearrangements about 87% or about 30% of the time, broadly matching IMGT annotations. In a later analysis, HLA-associated TCR beta chains were found to be more clonally expanded and to have lower generation probabilities than equally common non-associated chains. Because the 87-base-pair reads could not distinguish some IMGT-functional V segments, including TRBV6-2 and TRBV6-3, those segments were excluded. The presence/absence analyses assumed that sequencing depth was roughly uniform across donors, and that assumption may not be true. The study gave a list of some 150 TCR beta chains associated with cytomegalovirus. A cluster of highly shared sequence variants was judged likely to represent a technical artifact of the sequencing pipeline. Across donors, most TCR sequences were observed very rarely, whereas some public TCRs were present in many individuals. Compared with the roughly 700-donor mean, donors in an Asian-associated ancestry cluster had fewer N-insertions in productive TCRs, according to a later genetic analysis. Linkage disequilibrium might explain the correlated functional status among segregating V segments, but an unknown experimental factor could not be ruled out. According to a later analysis, parvovirus B19, influenza, CMV and Epstein-Barr virus appeared linked to several top co-occurrence clusters. A further reported finding was that TCR beta sequences accurately predicted the HLA-A and HLA-B alleles for most subjects in the first cohort. When HLA alleles, especially DR and DQ, strongly co-occurred, attributing TCR associations to individual alleles was difficult. Three of the identified cytomegalovirus-associated TCR beta chains were confirmed in vitro to be specific for cytomegalovirus antigens. A later analysis found that most CMV-associated TCR beta chains appeared HLA-restricted, with HLA associations seemingly driven largely by CMV exposure. In a later analysis, TCR association rates were found to vary across HLA loci, with the most associated TCRs seen for DRB1 alleles and the fewest for HLA-C alleles. According to the authors, the approach could potentially be generalized to other disease states and immunological phenotypes. Because counts were too low, approximately 18 rarely observed V segments, including chromosome 9 orphons, were excluded from the earlier analysis of 587 of the donors. HLA typing was unavailable for some donors at each locus, so association tests used only the typed subset. The classifier was reported to diagnose cytomegalovirus status with high specificity and sensitivity in both the original cohort and the validation cohort. The only immune exposure information available for the cohort was CMV serostatus. Specific HLA alleles were associated with 15,000 to 20,000 TCR beta sequences at a false discovery rate of 0.05 in a later analysis. A later genetic analysis associated a missense DCLRE1C variant with V-gene and J-gene trimming of TCR beta chains, and an independent cohort replicated the association. In this cohort, only TCR beta chains were sequenced, and detectable features were limited by the absence of alpha or paired-chain data.

The library relied on the immunoSEQ multiplex PCR assay. For the multiplex PCR, a mixture combining 60 forward primers for TCR Vbeta segments and 13 reverse primers for TCR Jbeta segments was used. A multiplex PCR assay on genomic DNA amplified the CDR3 region of rearranged TCR beta genes. On the Illumina HiSeq System, the amplified TCR beta libraries were sequenced as 87-base-pair reads. Processing in the source paper ran as follows. In a later analysis, roughly 80 million unique TCR beta chains were counted across the 690 or so repertoires, and around 10 million of these chains were shared by at least two donors. Raw reads were error-corrected and collapsed into unique sequences by a nearest-neighbor algorithm in which closely related sequences were merged to remove PCR and sequencing errors. Alignment of CDR3 sequences to IMGT reference sequences was used to assign V, D and J gene segments. Each retained sequence needed at least a six-nucleotide match to both a V gene segment and a J gene segment. Rearrangements were classified as productive when the CDR3 lacked stop codons and remained in frame with V and J, and all other rearrangements were classified as non-productive. CDR3 was defined by IMGT convention, running from the second conserved V-encoded cysteine to the conserved J-encoded phenylalanine. Sequences without an unambiguous match to a single V gene segment were excluded from the earlier analysis of 500 to 700 of the donors. An earlier analysis of a few hundred of the donors classified V segments as functional when productive rearrangements were above 56.7% and as segregating when the standard deviation between donors was above 5%. A statistical classification framework was built for diagnosing cytomegalovirus status from the catalog of TCR beta chain sequences. In a later analysis, V and J genes were assigned by comparing TCR nucleotide sequences against IMGT/GENE-DB human TR gene sequences. In a later analysis, CDR3 sequences and most-parsimonious VDJ recombination scenarios were assigned using the TCRdist pipeline. In a later analysis, each TCR beta chain was defined by its CDR3 amino acid sequence together with its V-gene family, and reads lacking a unique V-gene family were excluded. A later analysis removed 500 to 650 highly shared, low-generation-probability nucleotide sequences to deal with suspected cross-contamination and a sequencing artifact. In a later analysis, a clonal expansion index was calculated for each public chain from normalized within-repertoire ranks of inferred template counts. A later analysis computed generation probabilities with a VDJ recombination model fitted to out-of-frame rearrangements, and checked the results against IGoR. In a later analysis, TCR-TCR, TCR-HLA and TCR-CMV co-occurrence was scored with hypergeometric tests, and a repertoire-size bias correction was applied to TCR pairs. In a later analysis, false discovery rates were estimated by permuting HLA or CMV assignments 20 times. A later analysis grouped co-occurring TCRs with DBSCAN, adding TCRdist sequence similarity when clustering within HLA-allele-positive subsets. For co-occurrence clustering, repertoires with fewer than 30,000 or more than 120,000 public chains were excluded, along with four or five repertoires with anomalous nucleotide sharing. TCRdb carries this immuneACCESS record with in-frame sequences only. Its versions omit some clonotypes, under half of them owing to an unresolved V gene in the studies checked, with the rest unexplained. V, J and clone size were drawn from that table, and D and trimming were deduced from the DNA. A total of approximately 73,000 clones appear in this sample, roughly 60% of them only once. The ten largest clones take up 4.5% to 6% of the sample.

Points on this clone: Its specific antigen is unknown. Base quality data are lacking; no much larger clone is found one base away.

The cohort was made up of about 610 healthy bone marrow donors. At the time of sampling, all cohort members were nominally healthy, though unrecorded immune exposures were likely present. The donor was CMV seropositive and belonged to the group of about 290 seropositive cohort members. A peripheral blood sample was collected from each donor, and TCR beta sequencing was performed on peripheral blood mononuclear cells. The Qiagen DNeasy Blood Extraction Kit was used to extract genomic DNA from the blood cell samples. The clonotype was recovered from a young man in good health and CMV-seropositive. The sequencing sample was made of PBMCs. The chain joins TRBV6-1 to TRBJ2-2, and 7 bases in between align with TRBD1. The nucleotide sequence is TGTGCCATCCAACAGGGGACGAACACCGGGGAGCTGTTTTTT. It is translated as CAIQQGTNTGELFF.